A single sample is the source of the 3 T cell receptor beta chains below, sequenced in a study of siplizumab effects on memory and regulatory T cells. Libraries were prepared by immunoSEQ multiplex PCR; TCRdb keeps only in-frame clonotypes and omits some of them. Here the sample spans approximately 120,000 clones, about 91% being singletons. Sequenced: Tregs sorted from blood. These receptors came from a human donor in good health.

The chain has TRBV7-9 and TRBJ2-1; D may be TRBD2 (6 bases). This CDR3 is built from 15 residues. Trimming took off 3 bases at V and 0 bases at J, with 9 bases between the two ends. Germline assignment: CDR1 SEHNR and CDR2 FQNEAQ (reference sequence). This CDR3 reads CASSLTRDSYNEQFF. DNA of the CDR3: TGTGCCAGCAGCTTGACTAGAGACTCCTACAATGAGCAGTTCTTC.

The chain recombines TRBV6-6 with TRBJ1-3, with D uncertain. CDR1 and CDR2 (germline): MNHNY, SVGAGI (reference sequence). The CDR3 contains 15 residues. The V end lost 3 bases, the J end lost 1 base, and 10 bases lay between the germline ends. The CDR3 region is CASSYASGSGNTIYF. DNA of the CDR3: TGTGCCAGCAGTTATGCGTCGGGATCTGGAAACACCATATATTTT.

The chain recombines TRBV5-1 with TRBJ2-7; 11 nucleotides agree with TRBD1. Germline CDR1 and CDR2: SGHRS and YFSETQ. V was clipped by 0 bases and J by 3 bases; unmatched bases: 5. The CDR3 contains 16 residues. The CDR3 here is CASSLGWTGGGYEQYF. CDR3 bases: TGCGCCAGCAGCTTGGGTTGGACAGGGGGCGGCTACGAGCAGTACTTC.